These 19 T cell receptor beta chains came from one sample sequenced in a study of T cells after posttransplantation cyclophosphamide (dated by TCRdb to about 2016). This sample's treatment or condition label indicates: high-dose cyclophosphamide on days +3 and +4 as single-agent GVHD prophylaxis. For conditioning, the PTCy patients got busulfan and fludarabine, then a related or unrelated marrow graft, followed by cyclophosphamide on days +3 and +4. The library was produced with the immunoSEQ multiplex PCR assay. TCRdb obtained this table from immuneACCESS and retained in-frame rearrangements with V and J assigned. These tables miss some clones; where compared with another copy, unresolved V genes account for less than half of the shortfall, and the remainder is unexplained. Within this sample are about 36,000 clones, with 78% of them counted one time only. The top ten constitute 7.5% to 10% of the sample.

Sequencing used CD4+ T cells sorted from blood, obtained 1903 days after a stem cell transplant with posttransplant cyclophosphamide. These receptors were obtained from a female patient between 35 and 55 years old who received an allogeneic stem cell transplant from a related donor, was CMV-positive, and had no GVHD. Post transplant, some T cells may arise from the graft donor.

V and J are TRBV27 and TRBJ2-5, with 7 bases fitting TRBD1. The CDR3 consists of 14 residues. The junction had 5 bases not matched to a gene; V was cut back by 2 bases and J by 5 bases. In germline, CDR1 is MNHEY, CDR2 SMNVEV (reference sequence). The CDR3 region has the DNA TGTGCCAGCAGTTTAGGTACAGGGGTGGAGACCCAGTACTTC. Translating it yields CASSLGTGVETQYF.

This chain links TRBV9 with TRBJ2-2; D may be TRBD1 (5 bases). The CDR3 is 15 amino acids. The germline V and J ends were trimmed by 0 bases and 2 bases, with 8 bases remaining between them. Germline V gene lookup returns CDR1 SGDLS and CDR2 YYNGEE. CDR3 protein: CASSVEGLNTGELFF. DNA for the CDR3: TGTGCCAGCAGCGTAGAGGGGCTCAACACCGGGGAGCTGTTTTTT.

CDR3 in DNA: TGTGCCAGCGGAGATCAGCCCCAGCATTTT. It specifies CASGDQPQHF. V is TRBV28 and J is TRBJ1-5; D not resolved. The V and J ends lost 8 bases and 5 bases respectively, with 4 bases between them. The CDR3 loop spans 10 amino acids. Germline V CDR1 and CDR2: MDHEN, SYDVKM.

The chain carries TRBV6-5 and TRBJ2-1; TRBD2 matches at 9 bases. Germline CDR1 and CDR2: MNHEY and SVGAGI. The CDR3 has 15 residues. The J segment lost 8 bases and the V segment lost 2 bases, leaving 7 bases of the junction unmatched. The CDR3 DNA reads TGTGCCAGCAGTTACGGACTAGCGTCTGCCGATGAGCAGTTCTTC. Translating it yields CASSYGLASADEQFF.

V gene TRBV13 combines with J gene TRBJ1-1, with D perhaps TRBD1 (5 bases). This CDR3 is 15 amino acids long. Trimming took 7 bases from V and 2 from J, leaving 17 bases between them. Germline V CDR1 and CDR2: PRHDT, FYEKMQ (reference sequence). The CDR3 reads CASTNSRGENTEAFF. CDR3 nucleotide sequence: TGTGCCAGCACCAACTCCCGGGGGGAAAACACTGAAGCTTTCTTT.

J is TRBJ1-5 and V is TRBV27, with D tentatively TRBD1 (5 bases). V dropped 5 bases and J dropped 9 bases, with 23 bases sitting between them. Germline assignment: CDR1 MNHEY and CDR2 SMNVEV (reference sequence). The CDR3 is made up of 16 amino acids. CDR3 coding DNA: TGTGCCAGCAGTCCGTGGGCCGGGACGGGGGAATGGCCCCAGCATTTT. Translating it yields CASSPWAGTGEWPQHF.

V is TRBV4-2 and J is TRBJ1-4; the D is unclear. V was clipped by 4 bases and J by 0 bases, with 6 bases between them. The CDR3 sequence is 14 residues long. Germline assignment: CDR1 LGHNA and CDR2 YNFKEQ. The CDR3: CASSRQATNEKLFF. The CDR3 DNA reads TGTGCCAGCAGCCGACAAGCAACTAATGAAAAACTGTTTTTT.

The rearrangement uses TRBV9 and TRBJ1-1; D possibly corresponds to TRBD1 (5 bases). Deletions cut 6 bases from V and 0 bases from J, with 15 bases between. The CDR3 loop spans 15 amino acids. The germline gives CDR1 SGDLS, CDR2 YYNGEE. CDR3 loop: CASKPLIQVNTEAFF. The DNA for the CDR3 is TGTGCCAGCAAACCACTCATACAGGTGAACACTGAAGCTTTCTTT.

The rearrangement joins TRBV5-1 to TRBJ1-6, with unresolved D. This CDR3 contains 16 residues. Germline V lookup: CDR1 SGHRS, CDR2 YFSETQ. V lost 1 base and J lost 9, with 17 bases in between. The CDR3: CASSLRAGQSGSPLHF. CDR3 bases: TGCGCCAGCAGCTTGCGAGCAGGTCAAAGTGGTTCACCCCTCCACTTT.

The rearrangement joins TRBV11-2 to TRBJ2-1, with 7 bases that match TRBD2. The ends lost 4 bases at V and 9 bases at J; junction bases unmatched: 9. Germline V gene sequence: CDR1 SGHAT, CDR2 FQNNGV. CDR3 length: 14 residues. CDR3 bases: TGTGCCAGCAGCTCGAGACTAGCTGGGGCTGAGCAGTTCTTC. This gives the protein CASSSRLAGAEQFF.

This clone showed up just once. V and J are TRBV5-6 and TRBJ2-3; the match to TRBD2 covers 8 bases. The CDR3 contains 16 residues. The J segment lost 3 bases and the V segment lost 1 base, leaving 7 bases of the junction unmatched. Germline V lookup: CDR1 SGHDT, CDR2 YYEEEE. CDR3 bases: TGTGCCAGCAGCTTGTTGGGTAGCGGGGCTACAGATACGCAGTATTTT. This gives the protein CASSLLGSGATDTQYF.

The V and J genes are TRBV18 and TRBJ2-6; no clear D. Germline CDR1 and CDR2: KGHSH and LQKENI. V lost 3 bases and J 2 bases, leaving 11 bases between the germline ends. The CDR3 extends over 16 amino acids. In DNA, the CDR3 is TGTGCCAGCTCACCGGTCACTCGTGCTGGGGCCAACGTCCTGACTTTC. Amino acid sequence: CASSPVTRAGANVLTF. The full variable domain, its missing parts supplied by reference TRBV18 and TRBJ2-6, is NAGVMQNPRHLVRRRGQEARLRCSPMKGHSHVYWYRQLPEEGLKFMVYLQKENIIDESGMPKERFSAEFPKEGPSILRIQQVVRGDSAAYFCASSPVTRAGANVLTFGAGSRLTVL.

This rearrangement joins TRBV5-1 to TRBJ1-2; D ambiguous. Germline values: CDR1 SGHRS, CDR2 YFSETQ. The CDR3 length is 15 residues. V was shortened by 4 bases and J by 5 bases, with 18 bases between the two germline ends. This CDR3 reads CASSLDAAGRYGYTF. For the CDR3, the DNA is TGCGCCAGCAGCCTGGACGCGGCGGGAAGGTATGGCTACACCTTC.

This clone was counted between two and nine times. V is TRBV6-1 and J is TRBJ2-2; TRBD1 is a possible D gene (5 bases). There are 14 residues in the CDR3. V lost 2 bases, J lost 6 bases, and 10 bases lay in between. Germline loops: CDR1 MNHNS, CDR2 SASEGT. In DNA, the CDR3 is TGTGCCAGCAGTGAACTACAGGTCGCCGGGGAGCTGTTTTTT. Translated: CASSELQVAGELFF.

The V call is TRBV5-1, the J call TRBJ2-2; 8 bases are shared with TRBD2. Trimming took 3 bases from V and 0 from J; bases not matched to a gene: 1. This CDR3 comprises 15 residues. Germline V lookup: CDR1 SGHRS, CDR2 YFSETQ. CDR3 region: CASSSGGSNTGELFF. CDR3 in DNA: TGCGCCAGCAGCTCGGGAGGGTCGAACACCGGGGAGCTGTTTTTT.

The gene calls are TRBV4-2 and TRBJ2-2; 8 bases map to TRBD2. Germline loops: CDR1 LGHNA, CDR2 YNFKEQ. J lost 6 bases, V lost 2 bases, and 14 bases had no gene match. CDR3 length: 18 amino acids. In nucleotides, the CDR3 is TGTGCCAGCAGCCAACACTCAACGGGGGGGCTGAGTTCCGGGGAGCTGTTTTTT. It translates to CASSQHSTGGLSSGELFF.

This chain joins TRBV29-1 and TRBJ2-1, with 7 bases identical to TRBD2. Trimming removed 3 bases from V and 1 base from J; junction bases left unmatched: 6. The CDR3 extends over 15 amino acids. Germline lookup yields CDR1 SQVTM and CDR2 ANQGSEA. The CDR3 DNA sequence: TGCAGCGTTGACGTCACGGGGGGATCCTACAATGAGCAGTTCTTC. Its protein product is CSVDVTGGSYNEQFF.

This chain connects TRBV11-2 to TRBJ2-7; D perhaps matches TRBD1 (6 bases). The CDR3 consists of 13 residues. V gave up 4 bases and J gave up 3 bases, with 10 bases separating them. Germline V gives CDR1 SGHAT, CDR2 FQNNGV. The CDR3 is CASSSGQIYEQYF. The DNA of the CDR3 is TGTGCCAGCAGCTCGGGACAAATCTACGAGCAGTACTTC.

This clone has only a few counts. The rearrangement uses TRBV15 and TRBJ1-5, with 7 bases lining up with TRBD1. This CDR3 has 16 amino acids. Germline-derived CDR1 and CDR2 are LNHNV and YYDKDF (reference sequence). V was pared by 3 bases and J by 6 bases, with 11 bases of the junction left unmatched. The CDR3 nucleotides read TGTGCCACCAGCAGCGGGGACAGAAGGATTCTTCAGCCCCAGCATTTT. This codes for CATSSGDRRILQPQHF. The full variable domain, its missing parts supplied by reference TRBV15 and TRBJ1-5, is DAMVIQNPRYQVTQFGKPVTLSCSQTLNHNVMYWYQQKSSQAPKLLFHYYDKDFNNEADTPDNFQSRRPNTSFCFLDIRSPGLGDTAMYLCATSSGDRRILQPQHFGDGTRLSIL.